This paragraph covers one TCR beta chain sequence. Its specificity is unknown. The data originate from a study of T cell responses to AZD1222 COVID-19 vaccine. General study results and limits: Repertoires were sampled only after the peak T cell response. Donors, mostly white British, included more females; clonal diversity was possibly underestimated.

V was pared by 5 bases and J by 4 bases, with 11 bases between. The CDR3 has 13 amino acids. Assay used: immunoSEQ multiplex PCR; TCRdb lists only in-frame clones, some missing. The sample lists 110,000 to 150,000 clones; approximately 94% were seen once. The V gene is TRBV12-3 or TRBV12-4, the J gene TRBJ2-5; weak D call: TRBD1 (7 bases). The TCR was taken from an adult in good health. Sequences were derived from peripheral blood, sampled on day 0 of AZD1222 vaccination. The CDR3, as DNA: TGTGCCAGCAGTCGACAGGGAGGAGAGACCCAGTACTTC. It yields the protein CASSRQGGETQYF.